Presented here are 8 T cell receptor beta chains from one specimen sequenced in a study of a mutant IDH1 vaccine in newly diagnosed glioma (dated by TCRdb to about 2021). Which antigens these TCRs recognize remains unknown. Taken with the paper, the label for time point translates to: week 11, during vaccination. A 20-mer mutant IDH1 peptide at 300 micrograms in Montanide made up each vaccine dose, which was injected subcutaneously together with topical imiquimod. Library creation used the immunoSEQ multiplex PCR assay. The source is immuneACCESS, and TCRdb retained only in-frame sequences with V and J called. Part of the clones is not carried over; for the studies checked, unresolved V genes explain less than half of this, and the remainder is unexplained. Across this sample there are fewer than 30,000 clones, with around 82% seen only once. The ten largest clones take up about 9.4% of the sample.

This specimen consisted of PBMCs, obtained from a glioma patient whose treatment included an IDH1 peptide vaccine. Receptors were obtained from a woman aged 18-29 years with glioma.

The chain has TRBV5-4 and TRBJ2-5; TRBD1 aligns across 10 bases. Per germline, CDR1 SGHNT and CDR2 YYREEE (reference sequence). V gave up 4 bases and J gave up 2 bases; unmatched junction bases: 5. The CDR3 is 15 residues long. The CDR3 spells CASSRTGGRQETQYF. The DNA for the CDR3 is TGTGCCAGCAGCAGGACAGGGGGTAGGCAAGAGACCCAGTACTTC.

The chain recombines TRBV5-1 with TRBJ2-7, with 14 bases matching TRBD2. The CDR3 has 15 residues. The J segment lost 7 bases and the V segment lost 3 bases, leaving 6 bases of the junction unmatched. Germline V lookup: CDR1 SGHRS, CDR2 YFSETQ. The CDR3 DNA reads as TGCGCCAGCAGCTCCGGACTAGCGGGAGGAGGTGAGCAGTACTTC. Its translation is CASSSGLAGGGEQYF.

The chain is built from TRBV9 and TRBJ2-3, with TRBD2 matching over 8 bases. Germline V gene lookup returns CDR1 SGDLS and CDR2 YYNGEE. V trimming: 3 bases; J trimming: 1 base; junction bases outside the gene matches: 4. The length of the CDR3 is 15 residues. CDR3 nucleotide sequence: TGTGCCAGCAGCGGACTAGCGATGGGCACAGATACGCAGTATTTT. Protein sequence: CASSGLAMGTDTQYF.

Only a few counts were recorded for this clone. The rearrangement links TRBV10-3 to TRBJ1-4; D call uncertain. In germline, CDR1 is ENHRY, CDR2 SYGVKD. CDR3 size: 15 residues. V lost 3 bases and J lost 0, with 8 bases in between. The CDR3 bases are TGTGCCATCAGTGATGGGTTGACAACTAATGAAAAACTGTTTTTT. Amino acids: CAISDGLTTNEKLFF.

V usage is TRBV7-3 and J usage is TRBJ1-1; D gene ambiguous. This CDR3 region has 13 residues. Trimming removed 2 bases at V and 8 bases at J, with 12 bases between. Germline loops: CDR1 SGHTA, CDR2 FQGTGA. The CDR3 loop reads CASSLATEREAFF. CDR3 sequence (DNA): TGTGCCAGCAGCTTAGCCACCGAGCGGGAAGCTTTCTTT.

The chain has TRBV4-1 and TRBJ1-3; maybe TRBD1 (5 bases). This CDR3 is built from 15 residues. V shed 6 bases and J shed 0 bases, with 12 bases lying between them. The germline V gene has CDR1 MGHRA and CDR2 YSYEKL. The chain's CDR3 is CASRDTRSSGNTIYF. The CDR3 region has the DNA TGCGCCAGCAGGGACACCCGGAGCTCTGGAAACACCATATATTTT.

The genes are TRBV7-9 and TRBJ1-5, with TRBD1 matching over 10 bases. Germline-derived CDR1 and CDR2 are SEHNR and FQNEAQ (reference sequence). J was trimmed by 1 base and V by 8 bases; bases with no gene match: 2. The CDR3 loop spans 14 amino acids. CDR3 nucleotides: TGTGCCAGCGGGGGACAGGGGAGCAATCAGCCCCAGCATTTT. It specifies CASGGQGSNQPQHF.

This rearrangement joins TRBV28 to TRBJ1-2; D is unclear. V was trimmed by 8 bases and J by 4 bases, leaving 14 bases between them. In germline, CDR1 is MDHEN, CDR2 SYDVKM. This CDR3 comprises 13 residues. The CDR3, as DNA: TGTGCCAGCTCCAAGGATAGCTCCTATGGCTACACCTTC. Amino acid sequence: CASSKDSSYGYTF.